Listed below are T cell receptor beta chains from one sample, sequenced in a study of blood T cell repertoires in COVID-19. Clones were sequenced by immunoSEQ multiplex PCR, and TCRdb holds only the in-frame ones, with some missing. This sample has 180,000 or so clones, with more than 70% found just once. The material sequenced was PBMCs or T cells enriched from blood (not recorded which). All receptors come from a woman in her twenties or thirties who had recovered from COVID-19. CDR3s include the opening cysteine and the closing phenylalanine or tryptophan. The order of the fields is D gene, V gene, clone size, J gene, CDR3 protein, CDR3 DNA. A D gene is named only where the DNA matches it firmly. Not all rows give a size; the values are once, few, many and, for expanded clones, a class.

D gene: TRBD2
V gene: TRBV7-2
clone size: -
J gene: TRBJ2-3
CDR3 protein: CASSLWVAGGPSTDTQYF
CDR3 DNA: TGTGCCAGCAGCCTGTGGGTAGCGGGAGGGCCATCAACAGATACGCAGTATTTT

D gene: TRBD1
V gene: TRBV10-3
clone size: -
J gene: TRBJ1-2
CDR3 protein: CASFTSGQGQPYGYTF
CDR3 DNA: TGTGCCAGTTTTACCTCCGGACAGGGCCAACCCTACGGCTACACCTTC

D gene: TRBD1
V gene: TRBV28
clone size: -
J gene: TRBJ1-6
CDR3 protein: CASSLLGDRGHSPLHF
CDR3 DNA: TGTGCCAGCAGTTTATTAGGGGACAGGGGACATTCACCCCTCCACTTT

D gene: -
V gene: TRBV6-2/TRBV6-3
clone size: few
J gene: TRBJ1-1
CDR3 protein: CASSPGHQAFF
CDR3 DNA: TGTGCCAGCAGTCCGGGACATCAAGCTTTCTTT

D gene: -
V gene: TRBV3-1/TRBV3-2
clone size: -
J gene: TRBJ2-7
CDR3 protein: CASSPPQGSYEQYF
CDR3 DNA: TGTGCCAGCAGCCCGCCCCAGGGATCCTACGAGCAGTACTTC

D gene: -
V gene: TRBV5-1
clone size: -
J gene: TRBJ2-7
CDR3 protein: CASSWTTSSYEQYF
CDR3 DNA: TGCGCCAGCAGCTGGACTACCAGCTCCTACGAGCAGTACTTC

D gene: -
V gene: TRBV11-2
clone size: -
J gene: TRBJ2-5
CDR3 protein: CASSLIHGERETQYF
CDR3 DNA: TGTGCCAGCAGCTTAATTCATGGGGAGCGGGAGACCCAGTACTTC

D gene: -
V gene: TRBV10-3
clone size: -
J gene: TRBJ1-1
CDR3 protein: CAIIQDRNTEAFF
CDR3 DNA: TGTGCCATCATACAGGACAGGAACACTGAAGCTTTCTTT

D gene: TRBD1
V gene: TRBV4-1
clone size: -
J gene: TRBJ2-7
CDR3 protein: CASSQSRGGFFEQYF
CDR3 DNA: TGCGCCAGCAGCCAATCTCGAGGGGGCTTTTTCGAGCAGTACTTC

D gene: TRBD1
V gene: TRBV6-5
clone size: -
J gene: TRBJ2-3
CDR3 protein: CASRAGGVGSDTQYF
CDR3 DNA: TGTGCCAGCAGGGCAGGGGGCGTGGGATCAGATACGCAGTATTTT

D gene: -
V gene: TRBV11-3
clone size: -
J gene: TRBJ2-7
CDR3 protein: CASSLVASSYEQYF
CDR3 DNA: TGTGCCAGCAGCTTAGTCGCCAGCTCCTACGAGCAGTACTTC

D gene: TRBD2
V gene: TRBV15
clone size: -
J gene: TRBJ2-7
CDR3 protein: CATSPELAGVYEQYF
CDR3 DNA: TGTGCCACCAGCCCCGAGCTAGCGGGAGTCTACGAGCAGTACTTC

D gene: TRBD1
V gene: TRBV6-5
clone size: -
J gene: TRBJ1-1
CDR3 protein: CASNLEVGTVAFF
CDR3 DNA: TGTGCCAGCAATCTAGAAGTGGGGACAGTCGCTTTCTTT

D gene: -
V gene: TRBV5-5
clone size: -
J gene: TRBJ2-2
CDR3 protein: CASSLVVNTGELFF
CDR3 DNA: TGTGCCAGCAGCTTGGTAGTCAACACCGGGGAGCTGTTTTTT

D gene: -
V gene: TRBV15
clone size: few
J gene: TRBJ2-5
CDR3 protein: CATSRDHFGKETQYF
CDR3 DNA: TGTGCCACCAGCAGAGATCATTTCGGGAAGGAGACCCAGTACTTC

D gene: -
V gene: TRBV7-9
clone size: -
J gene: TRBJ2-1
CDR3 protein: CASSSLGEENNEQFF
CDR3 DNA: TGTGCCAGCAGCTCCTTGGGAGAGGAGAACAATGAGCAGTTCTTC

D gene: -
V gene: TRBV7-9
clone size: -
J gene: TRBJ1-5
CDR3 protein: CASSSQGSDNQPQHF
CDR3 DNA: TGTGCCAGCAGCTCCCAGGGTAGTGACAATCAGCCCCAGCATTTT

D gene: -
V gene: TRBV4-1
clone size: few
J gene: TRBJ1-1
CDR3 protein: CASSQSQVNTEAFF
CDR3 DNA: TGCGCCAGCAGCCAATCGCAGGTGAACACTGAAGCTTTCTTT

D gene: -
V gene: TRBV2
clone size: -
J gene: TRBJ2-3
CDR3 protein: CASSEQTDTQYF
CDR3 DNA: TGTGCCAGCAGTGAACAGACAGATACGCAGTATTTT

D gene: TRBD1
V gene: TRBV28
clone size: once
J gene: TRBJ2-7
CDR3 protein: CASSPPDDRGYEQYF
CDR3 DNA: TGTGCCAGCAGTCCACCCGACGACAGGGGATACGAGCAGTACTTC

D gene: -
V gene: TRBV5-1
clone size: -
J gene: TRBJ2-7
CDR3 protein: CASSLGLVGVDEQYF
CDR3 DNA: TGCGCCAGCAGCTTGGGTTTGGTAGGAGTCGACGAGCAGTACTTC

D gene: TRBD1
V gene: TRBV19
clone size: few
J gene: TRBJ2-7
CDR3 protein: CASRMGQSYEQYF
CDR3 DNA: TGTGCCAGTCGAATGGGACAGTCCTACGAGCAGTACTTC

D gene: -
V gene: TRBV28
clone size: -
J gene: TRBJ2-7
CDR3 protein: CASQTGIGGYEQYF
CDR3 DNA: TGTGCCAGTCAGACGGGGATAGGGGGCTACGAGCAGTACTTC

D gene: TRBD1
V gene: TRBV19
clone size: -
J gene: TRBJ2-7
CDR3 protein: CASSFETGTGPYEQYF
CDR3 DNA: TGTGCCAGTAGTTTTGAAACCGGGACAGGGCCCTACGAGCAGTACTTC

D gene: TRBD2
V gene: TRBV24-1
clone size: -
J gene: TRBJ2-2
CDR3 protein: CATEGGSGRTNTGELFF
CDR3 DNA: TGTGCCACCGAAGGGGGTAGCGGGAGGACGAACACCGGGGAGCTGTTTTTT

D gene: TRBD1
V gene: TRBV7-9
clone size: -
J gene: TRBJ2-5
CDR3 protein: CASSFETGWQQETQYF
CDR3 DNA: TGTGCCAGCAGCTTTGAGACAGGGTGGCAACAAGAGACCCAGTACTTC

D gene: -
V gene: TRBV7-6
clone size: few
J gene: TRBJ2-5
CDR3 protein: CASSLVGLAGQYF
CDR3 DNA: TGTGCCAGCAGCTTAGTTGGCCTAGCTGGCCAGTACTTC

D gene: TRBD1
V gene: TRBV7-9
clone size: -
J gene: TRBJ1-4
CDR3 protein: CASSLGTGANEKLFF
CDR3 DNA: TGTGCCAGCAGCTTAGGGACAGGGGCTAATGAAAAACTGTTTTTT

D gene: TRBD1
V gene: TRBV19
clone size: -
J gene: TRBJ2-5
CDR3 protein: CASSIGQGFRETQYF
CDR3 DNA: TGTGCCAGTAGTATCGGACAGGGTTTTAGGGAGACCCAGTACTTC

D gene: TRBD1
V gene: TRBV24-1
clone size: -
J gene: TRBJ1-1
CDR3 protein: CATSWTGGTEAFF
CDR3 DNA: TGTGCCACCAGTTGGACAGGGGGCACTGAAGCTTTCTTT

D gene: TRBD2
V gene: TRBV15
clone size: -
J gene: TRBJ2-7
CDR3 protein: CATSGGLLDEQYF
CDR3 DNA: TGTGCCACCTCGGGGGGGTTACTAGACGAGCAGTACTTC

D gene: TRBD2
V gene: TRBV19
clone size: -
J gene: TRBJ2-3
CDR3 protein: CASSKWASGRTDTQYF
CDR3 DNA: TGTGCCAGTAGTAAATGGGCTAGCGGGAGGACAGATACGCAGTATTTT

D gene: TRBD1
V gene: TRBV10-2
clone size: -
J gene: TRBJ2-3
CDR3 protein: CASSESRSGGSTDTQYF
CDR3 DNA: TGCGCCAGCAGTGAATCCCGGTCAGGGGGTAGCACAGATACGCAGTATTTT

D gene: -
V gene: TRBV28
clone size: -
J gene: TRBJ1-4
CDR3 protein: CASSFSARQGDEKLFF
CDR3 DNA: TGTGCCAGCAGTTTCAGTGCTCGGCAGGGCGACGAAAAACTGTTTTTT

D gene: TRBD1
V gene: TRBV20-1
clone size: few
J gene: TRBJ1-2
CDR3 protein: CSDATGAGYTF
CDR3 DNA: TGCAGTGACGCGACAGGGGCTGGCTACACCTTC

D gene: TRBD2
V gene: TRBV10-1
clone size: once
J gene: TRBJ2-1
CDR3 protein: CASSETRTSGSPYNEQFF
CDR3 DNA: TGCGCCAGCAGTGAGACAAGGACTAGCGGGAGCCCCTACAATGAGCAGTTCTTC

D gene: TRBD2
V gene: TRBV14
clone size: few
J gene: TRBJ2-7
CDR3 protein: CANADRTSGRSYEQYF
CDR3 DNA: TGTGCCAATGCCGATAGGACTAGCGGGAGATCCTACGAGCAGTACTTC

D gene: -
V gene: TRBV27
clone size: -
J gene: TRBJ1-3
CDR3 protein: CASSLTGVGNTIYF
CDR3 DNA: TGTGCCAGCAGTTTAACCGGTGTTGGAAACACCATATATTTT

D gene: -
V gene: TRBV6-1
clone size: -
J gene: TRBJ2-7
CDR3 protein: CASSLPGSSSEQYF
CDR3 DNA: TGTGCCAGCAGCCTCCCCGGTAGCTCTTCGGAGCAGTACTTC

D gene: TRBD1
V gene: TRBV27
clone size: -
J gene: TRBJ1-4
CDR3 protein: CASSLSSPTGTGGEKLFF
CDR3 DNA: TGTGCCAGCAGTTTATCCTCCCCGACCGGGACAGGGGGTGAAAAACTGTTTTTT

D gene: -
V gene: TRBV7-9
clone size: -
J gene: TRBJ2-1
CDR3 protein: CASSLVQRTYNEQFF
CDR3 DNA: TGTGCCAGCAGCTTAGTCCAGCGGACCTACAATGAGCAGTTCTTC

D gene: TRBD1
V gene: TRBV6-5
clone size: -
J gene: TRBJ1-6
CDR3 protein: CASSYSGQGSNSPLHF
CDR3 DNA: TGTGCCAGCAGTTACTCGGGACAGGGCTCGAATTCACCCCTCCACTTT

D gene: -
V gene: TRBV19
clone size: once
J gene: TRBJ2-1
CDR3 protein: CASSIDTGNEQFF
CDR3 DNA: TGTGCCAGTAGTATAGATACGGGCAATGAGCAGTTCTTC

D gene: TRBD1
V gene: TRBV2
clone size: few
J gene: TRBJ1-5
CDR3 protein: CASSEDRAYQPQHF
CDR3 DNA: TGTGCCAGCAGTGAGGACAGGGCGTATCAGCCCCAGCATTTT

D gene: -
V gene: TRBV7-9
clone size: -
J gene: TRBJ1-3
CDR3 protein: CASSLAQGEGNTIYF
CDR3 DNA: TGTGCCAGCAGCTTAGCGCAAGGGGAAGGGAACACCATATATTTT

D gene: TRBD2
V gene: TRBV3-1/TRBV3-2
clone size: -
J gene: TRBJ2-1
CDR3 protein: CASSQVRLALGNEQFF
CDR3 DNA: TGTGCCAGCAGCCAAGTTAGACTAGCTCTTGGCAATGAGCAGTTCTTC

D gene: TRBD2
V gene: TRBV6-4
clone size: -
J gene: TRBJ2-1
CDR3 protein: CASSDSRSVTSGTPSYNEQFF
CDR3 DNA: TGTGCCAGCAGTGACTCGAGGTCCGTCACTAGCGGGACCCCCTCCTACAATGAGCAGTTCTTC

D gene: TRBD1
V gene: TRBV10-2
clone size: once
J gene: TRBJ1-4
CDR3 protein: CASSEFLIQGAANEKLFF
CDR3 DNA: TGCGCCAGCAGTGAGTTCCTAATACAGGGGGCTGCTAATGAAAAACTGTTTTTT

D gene: -
V gene: TRBV5-6
clone size: -
J gene: TRBJ2-1
CDR3 protein: CASSGGQTNNYNEQFF
CDR3 DNA: TGTGCCAGCAGCGGCGGACAGACGAACAACTACAATGAGCAGTTCTTC

D gene: -
V gene: TRBV13
clone size: once
J gene: TRBJ2-5
CDR3 protein: CASILGGEETQYF
CDR3 DNA: TGTGCCAGCATACTAGGGGGGGAAGAGACCCAGTACTTC

D gene: -
V gene: TRBV7-8
clone size: -
J gene: TRBJ1-2
CDR3 protein: CASSLESGATNYGYTF
CDR3 DNA: TGTGCCAGCAGCTTAGAGTCTGGGGCAACTAACTATGGCTACACCTTC

D gene: -
V gene: TRBV19
clone size: few
J gene: TRBJ2-3
CDR3 protein: CASAGSGDTQYF
CDR3 DNA: TGTGCCAGTGCCGGGTCGGGAGATACGCAGTATTTT

D gene: TRBD2
V gene: TRBV5-1
clone size: -
J gene: TRBJ2-1
CDR3 protein: CASSLRGRALDEQFF
CDR3 DNA: TGCGCCAGCAGCTTACGCGGGAGGGCCTTAGATGAGCAGTTCTTC

D gene: TRBD2
V gene: TRBV11-2
clone size: -
J gene: TRBJ2-5
CDR3 protein: CASSLLPSGKEETQYF
CDR3 DNA: TGTGCCAGCAGCTTATTGCCTAGCGGGAAGGAAGAGACCCAGTACTTC

D gene: TRBD1
V gene: TRBV11-3
clone size: -
J gene: TRBJ2-2
CDR3 protein: CASSPHKQGDTGELFF
CDR3 DNA: TGTGCCAGCAGCCCACATAAACAGGGGGACACCGGGGAGCTGTTTTTT

D gene: -
V gene: TRBV6-5
clone size: -
J gene: TRBJ2-5
CDR3 protein: CASSYTRTRGTQYF
CDR3 DNA: TGTGCCAGCAGTTATACACGGACCCGGGGGACCCAGTACTTC

D gene: TRBD1
V gene: TRBV6-5
clone size: -
J gene: TRBJ2-7
CDR3 protein: CASRTGGAYEQYF
CDR3 DNA: TGTGCCAGCCGAACAGGGGGAGCATACGAGCAGTACTTC

D gene: TRBD2
V gene: TRBV5-4
clone size: -
J gene: TRBJ2-3
CDR3 protein: CASSRSGRDADTQYF
CDR3 DNA: TGTGCCAGCAGCCGTAGCGGGAGGGACGCAGATACGCAGTATTTT

D gene: -
V gene: TRBV3-1/TRBV3-2
clone size: -
J gene: TRBJ2-7
CDR3 protein: CASTWGSGSYEQYF
CDR3 DNA: TGTGCCAGCACCTGGGGCAGCGGGTCCTACGAGCAGTACTTC